This T cell receptor beta chain is drawn from a study of control samples from healthy donors and cancer patients. The V gene's germline CDR1 is SEHNR and CDR2 FQNEAQ (reference sequence). Unmatched junction bases numbered 4, after V lost 5 bases and J lost 6 bases. The length of the CDR3 is 13 residues. Here immunoSEQ multiplex PCR was the method, and the copy in TCRdb shows in-frame clones only, minus some. The sample has about 110,000 clones; approximately 84% are singletons. The rearrangement links TRBV7-9 to TRBJ1-2; 9 bases line up with TRBD1. Input material: blood. The source of this sequence is a man between 18 and 29 years old in good health. The CDR3 region has the DNA TGTGCCAGCAGCCAGCGGACAGGGGATGGCTACACCTTC. It encodes CASSQRTGDGYTF.